This TCR beta chain stems from a study of blood T cell repertoires in COVID-19. Study in general: COVID-19 samples, acute and convalescent, were from the United States, Italy and Spain. PBMCs, B-cell-depleted T cells, or T cells were the source of the cDNA or gDNA that made up the material.

In the source study's methods: Nucleated cell number was recorded as an estimate derived from reference gene primer amplification. TCRdb keeps only in-frame clones here, not all; method: immunoSEQ multiplex PCR. V, J and clone size were drawn from that table, and D and trimming were deduced from the DNA. The sample lists 70,000 to 80,000 clones, 75% to 90% occurring once. Per germline, CDR1 SGHNT and CDR2 YYREEE (reference sequence). CDR3 size: 12 residues. Note on this clone: A read error may account for a junction end that differs from germline.

The origin of this receptor is a human donor in a cohort sampled during active COVID-19. The sequencing sample was made of peripheral blood. The gene calls are TRBV5-4 and TRBJ2-5; maybe TRBD2 (5 bases). CDR3 DNA: TGTGCCAGCAGCTTGGACGGCAGTACGAGGGACTTC. It codes for CASSLDGSTRDF. Looking up the rest from reference TRBV5-4 and TRBJ2-5 gives the full variable domain: ETGVTQSPTHLIKTRGQQVTLRCSSQSGHNTVSWYQQALGQGPQFIFQYYREEENGRGNFPPRFSGLQFPNYSSELNVNALELDDSALYLCASSLDGSTRDFGPGTRLLVL.